What follows describes a single TCR beta chain. These data belong to a study of blood T cell repertoires in COVID-19. The length of the CDR3 is 14 residues. With 5 bases clipped from V and 2 bases from J, the junction kept 3 bases outside the gene matches. The germline CDR1 and CDR2 sequences are MNHNY and SVGAGI (reference sequence). Only in-frame clones appear in the TCRdb table, and some are missing; sequencing was by immunoSEQ multiplex PCR. The sample records roughly 150,000 clones, roughly 89% being singletons. The sample was peripheral blood. The rearrangement uses TRBV6-6 and TRBJ2-7; 10 bases are a match to TRBD1. The source is a human donor in a cohort sampled during active COVID-19. CDR3 coding DNA: TGTGCCAGCAGTGTCGGGACAGGGGCCTACGAGCAGTACTTC. Amino acids: CASSVGTGAYEQYF.